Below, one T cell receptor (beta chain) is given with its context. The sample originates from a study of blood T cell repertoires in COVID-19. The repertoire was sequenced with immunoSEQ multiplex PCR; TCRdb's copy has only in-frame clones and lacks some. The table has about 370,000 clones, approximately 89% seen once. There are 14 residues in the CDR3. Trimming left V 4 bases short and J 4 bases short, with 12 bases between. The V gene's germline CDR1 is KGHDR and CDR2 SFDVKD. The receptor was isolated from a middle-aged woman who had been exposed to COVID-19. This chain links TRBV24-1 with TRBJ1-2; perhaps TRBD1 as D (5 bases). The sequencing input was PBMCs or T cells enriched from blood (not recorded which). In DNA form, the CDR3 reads TGTGCCACCAGTGAGGGGGGTTTGTTCTATGGCTACACCTTC. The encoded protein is CATSEGGLFYGYTF.